This TCR beta chain was observed in a study of cytomegalovirus exposure and HLA in healthy donors. Study-level findings and limits: Further analysis was carried out later, and it showed several of the most significant clusters appearing linked to common viral pathogens.

The PCR was carried out with 60 Vbeta primers and 13 Jbeta primers. Assay: immunoSEQ multiplex PCR; the TCRdb copy retains only in-frame clones and omits some. The sample includes about 160,000 clones, roughly 79% of them seen just once. Details on this clone: Its antigen is as yet unknown.

This clonotype was sampled from a woman in her forties or fifties in good health and CMV-seronegative. Material: PBMCs.

As DNA, the CDR3 is TGCGCCAGCAGCCAAGATTCGCCCGGGGAGGGTGAAAAACTGTTTTTT. Amino acids: CASSQDSPGEGEKLFF. This rearrangement joins TRBV4-1 to TRBJ1-4, with D unresolved. Trimming shortened V by 0 bases and J by 7 bases, and 15 bases separated the two germline ends. This CDR3 is built from 16 residues. CDR1 and CDR2 (germline): MGHRA, YSYEKL.